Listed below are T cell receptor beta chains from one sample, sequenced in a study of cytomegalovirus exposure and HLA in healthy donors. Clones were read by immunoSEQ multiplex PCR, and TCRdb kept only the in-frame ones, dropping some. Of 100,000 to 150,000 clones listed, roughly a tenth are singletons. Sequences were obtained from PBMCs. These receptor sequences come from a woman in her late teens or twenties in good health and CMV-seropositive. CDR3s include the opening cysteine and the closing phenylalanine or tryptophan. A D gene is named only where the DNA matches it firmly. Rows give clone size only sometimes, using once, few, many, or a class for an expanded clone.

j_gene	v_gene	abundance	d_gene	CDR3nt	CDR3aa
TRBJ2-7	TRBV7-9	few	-	TGTGCCAGCAGCCTATCGACAGGCCCCTACGAGCAGTACTTC	CASSLSTGPYEQYF
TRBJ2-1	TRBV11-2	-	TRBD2	TGTGCCAGCAGCTTAGGGGTGGGGAGCGGGATTTACAATGAGCAGTTCTTC	CASSLGVGSGIYNEQFF
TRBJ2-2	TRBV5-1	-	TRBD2	TGCGCCAGCAGCTTTGGTGCGGGAGCGGTCGGGGAGCTGTTTTTT	CASSFGAGAVGELFF
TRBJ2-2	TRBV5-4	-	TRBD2	TGTGCCAGCAGCCCCTCCGGGACTAGCGGGAGTGGAACCGGGGAGCTGTTTTTT	CASSPSGTSGSGTGELFF
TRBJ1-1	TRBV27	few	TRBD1	TGTGCCAGCAGTTCAGGACAGGGGAACACTGAAGCTTTCTTT	CASSSGQGNTEAFF
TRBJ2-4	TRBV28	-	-	TGTGCCAGCAGTTCCTTCCCCCTCAACGGACAGTGTTTGGCCAAAAACATTCAGTACTTC	CASSSFPLNGQCLAKNIQYF
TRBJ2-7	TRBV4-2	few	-	TGTGCCAGCAGCCAAGAGGGGCTACCCAGCTACGAGCAGTACTTC	CASSQEGLPSYEQYF
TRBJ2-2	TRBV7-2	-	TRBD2	TGTGCCAGCAGCCACAACCCGGGACTAGCTGCCGGGGAGCTGTTTTTT	CASSHNPGLAAGELFF
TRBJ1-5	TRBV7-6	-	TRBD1	TGTGCCAGCAGCTCATCTACAGGGGGCCTCAATCAGCCCCAGCATTTT	CASSSSTGGLNQPQHF
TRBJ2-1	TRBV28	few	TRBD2	TGTGCCAGCAGTTCCTTGGTCACTAGCGGGAAAGAGAATGAGCAGTTCTTC	CASSSLVTSGKENEQFF
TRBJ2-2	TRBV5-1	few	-	TGCGCCAGCAGCTTGAGGGGGAACACCGGGGAGCTGTTTTTT	CASSLRGNTGELFF
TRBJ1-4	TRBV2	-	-	TGTGCCAGCAAGACAGTTGTTAATGAAAAACTGTTTTTT	CASKTVVNEKLFF
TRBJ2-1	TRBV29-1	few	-	TGCAGCGTTGAGTTAGAGAGCCTCTACAATGAGCAGTTCTTC	CSVELESLYNEQFF
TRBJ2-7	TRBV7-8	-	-	TGTGCCAGCAGGGAGTCTCCGTCGGAGCAGTACTTC	CASRESPSEQYF
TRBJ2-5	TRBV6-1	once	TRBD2	TGTGCCAGCAGTGAACAAGCGGGAGGGCCTAGGGAGCAGTACTTC	CASSEQAGGPREQYF